Below are 7 T cell receptor beta chains sequenced from a single sample in a study of vaccination effects on CD4 cells after COVID-19 (dated by TCRdb to between 2021 and 2023). In the ViraFEST assay, PBMC were stimulated with viral peptide pools, and TCR sequencing was then used to find antigen-specific CD4+ T cell clonotypes based on their expansion. After 10 days of culture, CD4+ T cells were isolated with the EasySep CD4+ T cell isolation kit. Two doses of either the BNT162b2 or the mRNA-1273 mRNA SARS-CoV-2 vaccine were administered to participants. The library was made by the immunoSEQ multiplex PCR assay. Sourced from immuneACCESS, this table was stored by TCRdb with only in-frame sequences that have V and J called. A share of the clones is absent; for the studies checked, an unresolved V gene accounts for under half, and the remainder has no known explanation. Across this sample there are over 25,000 clones, with around four fifths seen only once. The ten largest clones represent over 1.3% of the sample.

No antigen has been assigned to these receptors. The sequencing used CD4+ T cells from PBMCs cultured with HCoV-NL63 spike peptides, collected after COVID-19 vaccination. In the paper's terms, the cell subset or site label means: HCoV-NL63 spike overlapping peptide pool stimulation. All receptors come from a human donor who received a COVID-19 vaccine. Some clones in this sample may be carry-over from other donors' samples.

The chain carries TRBV2 and TRBJ2-5; 7 nucleotides align to TRBD2. The CDR3 is 13 amino acids. V dropped 7 bases and J dropped 4; count of bases not matched to a gene: 6. Germline CDR1 reads SNHLY; CDR2 reads FYNNEI. CDR3 in amino acids: CASTREAGETQYF. In DNA, the CDR3 is TGTGCCAGCACCCGGGAGGCGGGAGAGACCCAGTACTTC.

This sequence joins TRBV20-1 and TRBJ2-7; D is unclear. The germline V and J ends were trimmed by 3 bases and 4 bases, with 7 bases remaining between them. The length of the CDR3 is 11 residues. The germline V gene has CDR1 DFQATT and CDR2 SNEGSKA (reference sequence). The CDR3 sequence: CSARLGYEQYV. For the CDR3, the DNA is TGCAGTGCTAGGTTAGGGTACGAGCAGTACGTC.

This clone was detected only once. V gene TRBV9 combines with J gene TRBJ2-5; D remains unclear. Germline-derived CDR1 and CDR2 are SGDLS and YYNGEE. This CDR3 has 13 residues. V was shortened by 4 bases and J by 5 bases, with 12 bases between the two germline ends. This CDR3 reads CASSTSPSETQYF. The CDR3, as DNA: TGTGCCAGCAGCACCTCTCCGTCCGAGACCCAGTACTTC. Together with reference TRBV9 and TRBJ2-5, the CDR3 gives the full variable domain: DSGVTQTPKHLITATGQRVTLRCSPRSGDLSVYWYQQSLDQGLQFLIQYYNGEERAKGNILERFSAQQFPDLHSELNLSSLELGDSALYFCASSTSPSETQYFGPGTRLLVL.

The chain employs TRBV9 and TRBJ2-1, with 11 positions matching TRBD2. Per the germline V gene, CDR1 is SGDLS and CDR2 is YYNGEE. V shed 3 bases and J 0 bases; nucleotides not matched to a gene: 11. This CDR3 has 19 residues. CDR3 in DNA: TGTGCCAGCAGCGAGGACCTAGCGGGGGGCCGACGCTCCTACAATGAGCAGTTCTTC. Translated, it gives CASSEDLAGGRRSYNEQFF.

The chain couples TRBV9 to TRBJ1-3, with a weak D call TRBD1 (5 bases). Germline V lookup: CDR1 SGDLS, CDR2 YYNGEE. Trimming cost V 3 bases and J 1 base, with 11 bases left between them. The CDR3 loop spans 15 amino acids. The CDR3 bases are TGTGCCAGCAGCGCGCCGACAGTTTCTGGAAACACCATATATTTT. Its protein product is CASSAPTVSGNTIYF. Full variable domain (outside the CDR3, taken from reference TRBV9 and TRBJ1-3): DSGVTQTPKHLITATGQRVTLRCSPRSGDLSVYWYQQSLDQGLQFLIQYYNGEERAKGNILERFSAQQFPDLHSELNLSSLELGDSALYFCASSAPTVSGNTIYFGEGSWLTVV.

The chain carries TRBV7-3 and TRBJ1-1; D not resolved. The germline CDR1 and CDR2 sequences are SGHTA and FQGTGA. V lost 5 bases, J lost 0 bases, and 7 bases lay in between. This CDR3 region has 13 residues. The CDR3 sequence is CASSPTVNTEAFF. CDR3 nucleotides: TGTGCCAGCAGCCCTACAGTGAACACTGAAGCTTTCTTT.

The rearrangement joins TRBV6-2 or TRBV6-3 to TRBJ2-7, with TRBD1 identical over 7 bases. V lost 4 bases and J lost 0; bases outside the gene matches: 6. Germline assignment: CDR1 MNHEY and CDR2 SVGEGT. The length of the CDR3 is 15 residues. CDR3 nucleotides: TGTGCCAGCAGTTTGGGCAGGGGGAGCTCCTACGAGCAGTACGTC. Amino acid sequence: CASSLGRGSSYEQYV.